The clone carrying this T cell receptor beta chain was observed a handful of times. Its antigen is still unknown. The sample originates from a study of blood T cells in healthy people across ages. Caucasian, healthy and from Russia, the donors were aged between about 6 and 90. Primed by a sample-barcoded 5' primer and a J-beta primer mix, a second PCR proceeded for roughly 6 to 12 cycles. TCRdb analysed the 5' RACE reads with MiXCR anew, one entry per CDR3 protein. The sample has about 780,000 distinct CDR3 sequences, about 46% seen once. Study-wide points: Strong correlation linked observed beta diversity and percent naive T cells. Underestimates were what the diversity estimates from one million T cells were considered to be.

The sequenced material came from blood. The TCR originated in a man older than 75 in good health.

The CDR3 reads CASSQGGGGLYEQYF. The CDR3 bases are TGTGCCAGCAGCCAAGGTGGGGGGGGACTCTACGAGCAGTACTTC. The V call is TRBV3-1, the J call TRBJ2-7, with 7 bases matching TRBD2. Germline assignment: CDR1 LGHDT and CDR2 YNNKEL (reference sequence). The CDR3 has 15 amino acids. The V segment lost 1 base and the J segment 3 bases; nucleotides outside the gene matches: 6.